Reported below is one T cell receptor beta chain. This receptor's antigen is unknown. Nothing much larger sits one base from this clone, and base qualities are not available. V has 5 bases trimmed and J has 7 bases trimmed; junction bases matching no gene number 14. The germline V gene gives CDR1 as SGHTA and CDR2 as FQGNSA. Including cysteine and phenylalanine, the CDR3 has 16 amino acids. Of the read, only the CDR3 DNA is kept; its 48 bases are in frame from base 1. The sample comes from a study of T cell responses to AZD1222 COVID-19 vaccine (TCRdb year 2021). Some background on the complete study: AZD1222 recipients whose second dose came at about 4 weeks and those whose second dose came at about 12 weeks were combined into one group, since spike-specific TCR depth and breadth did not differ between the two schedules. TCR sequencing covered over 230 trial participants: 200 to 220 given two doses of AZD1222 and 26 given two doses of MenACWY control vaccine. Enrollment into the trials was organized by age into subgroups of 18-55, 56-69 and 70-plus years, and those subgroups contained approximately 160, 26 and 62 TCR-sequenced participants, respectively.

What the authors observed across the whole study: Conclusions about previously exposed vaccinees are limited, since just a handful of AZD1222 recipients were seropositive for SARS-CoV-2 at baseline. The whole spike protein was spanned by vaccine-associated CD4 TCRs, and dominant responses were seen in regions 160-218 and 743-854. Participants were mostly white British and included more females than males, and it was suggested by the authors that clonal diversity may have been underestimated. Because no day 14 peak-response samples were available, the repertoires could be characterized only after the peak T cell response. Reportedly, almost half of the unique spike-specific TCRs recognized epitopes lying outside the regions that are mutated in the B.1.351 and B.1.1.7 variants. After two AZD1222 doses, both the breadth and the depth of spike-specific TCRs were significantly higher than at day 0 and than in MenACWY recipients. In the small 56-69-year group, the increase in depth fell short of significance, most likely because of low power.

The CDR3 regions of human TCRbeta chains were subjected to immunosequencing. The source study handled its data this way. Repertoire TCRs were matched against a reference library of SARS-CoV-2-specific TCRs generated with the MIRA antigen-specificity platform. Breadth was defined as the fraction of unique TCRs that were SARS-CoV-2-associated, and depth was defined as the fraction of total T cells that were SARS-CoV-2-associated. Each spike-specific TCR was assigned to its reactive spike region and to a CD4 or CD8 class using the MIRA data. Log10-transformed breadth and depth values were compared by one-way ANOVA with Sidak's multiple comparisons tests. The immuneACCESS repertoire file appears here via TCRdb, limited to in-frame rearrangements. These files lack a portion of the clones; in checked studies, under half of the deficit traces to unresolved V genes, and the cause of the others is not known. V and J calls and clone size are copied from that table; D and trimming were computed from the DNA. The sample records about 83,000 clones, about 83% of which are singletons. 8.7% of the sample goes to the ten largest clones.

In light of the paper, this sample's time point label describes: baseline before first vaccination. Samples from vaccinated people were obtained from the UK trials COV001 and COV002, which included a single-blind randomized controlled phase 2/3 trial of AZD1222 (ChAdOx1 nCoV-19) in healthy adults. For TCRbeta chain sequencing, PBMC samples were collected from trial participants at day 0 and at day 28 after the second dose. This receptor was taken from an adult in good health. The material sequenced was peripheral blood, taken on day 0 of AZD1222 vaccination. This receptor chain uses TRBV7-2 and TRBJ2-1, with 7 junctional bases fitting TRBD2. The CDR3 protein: CASSPRGVGGKNEQFF. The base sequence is TGTGCCAGCAGCCCCCGGGGCGTGGGAGGGAAGAATGAGCAGTTCTTC. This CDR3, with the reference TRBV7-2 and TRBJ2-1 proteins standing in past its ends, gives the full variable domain GAGVSQSPSNKVTEKGKDVELRCDPISGHTALYWYRQSLGQGLEFLIYFQGNSAPDKSGLPSDRFSAERTGGSVSTLTIQRTQQEDSAVYLCASSPRGVGGKNEQFFGPGTRLTVL.